This TCR beta chain stems from a study of blood T cells in healthy people across ages. About the study: When template switching was applied, about one barcoded beta molecule was captured per two T cells. Study-wide findings and caveats: Older age went with lower TCR beta diversity per million T cells, in a roughly linear way.

Total RNA was isolated from each sample in quantities of at least 6 micrograms. Trimming left V 1 base short and J 2 bases short, with 8 bases between. CDR1 and CDR2 (germline): DFQATT, SNEGSKA (reference sequence). CDR3 length: 14 amino acids. This clonotype has more than one count but fewer than ten. Its matching antigen is unknown. A J-beta primer mix and a sample-barcoded 5' primer were used in a second PCR of roughly 7 to 12 cycles. TCRdb re-analysed the 5' RACE reads in MiXCR, keeping a single row per CDR3 protein. The profile shows some 790,000 distinct CDR3 sequences, 25% to 30% of them singletons.

Specimen: blood. The sequence came from a woman of 80 years or more in good health. The rearrangement joins TRBV20-1 to TRBJ2-2; unclear D gene. The CDR3 region is CSARGPGNTGELFF. DNA for the CDR3: TGCAGTGCTAGAGGCCCGGGTAACACCGGGGAGCTGTTTTTT.